The 26 T cell receptor beta chains in this list originate from one sample, sequenced in a study of OX40 agonist ivuxolimab in advanced cancers. Here immunoSEQ multiplex PCR was the method, and the copy in TCRdb shows in-frame clones only, minus some. The sample contains tens of thousands of clones, approximately 87% of which appear only once. Sequences were derived from CD4+ or CD8+ T cells sorted from blood, sampled in a trial of the OX40 agonist ivuxolimab. All receptors come from an adult with an advanced solid tumor such as melanoma, head and neck, liver or kidney cancer.

J is TRBJ2-1 and V is TRBV6-5; 9 bases fit TRBD2. The CDR3 length is 15 residues. V lost 5 bases to trimming and J lost 3 bases; unmatched junction nucleotides: 5. Germline CDR1 and CDR2: MNHEY and SVGAGI. The CDR3 sequence: CASSPLAGLYNEQFF. The CDR3 DNA is TGTGCCAGCAGTCCACTAGCGGGCCTCTACAATGAGCAGTTCTTC.

The V gene is TRBV13, the J gene TRBJ2-3; D is undetermined. With 8 bases removed from V and 2 bases from J, the gap between germline ends came to 11 bases. The CDR3 is 13 residues long. Germline values: CDR1 PRHDT, CDR2 FYEKMQ (reference sequence). DNA of the CDR3: TGTGCCAGCCTCCGGCGCCCCACAGATACGCAGTATTTT. This gives the protein CASLRRPTDTQYF.

This clone was counted only a few times. The chain combines TRBV19 with TRBJ2-1, with D possibly matching TRBD1 (6 bases). The germline gives CDR1 LNHDA, CDR2 SQIVND (reference sequence). CDR3 length: 14 residues. Trimming took 4 bases from V and 5 from J, leaving 12 bases between them. The CDR3 nucleotides are TGTGCCAGTAGTAACCAGGGGATCGACAATGAGCAGTTCTTC. Its protein product is CASSNQGIDNEQFF.

This clone came up once. The V call is TRBV9, the J call TRBJ2-1; 8 positions agree with TRBD2. CDR1 is SGDLS and CDR2 is YYNGEE in the germline V gene. V lost 1 base, J lost 0 bases, and 9 bases stayed unmatched. The CDR3 covers 18 residues. CDR3 amino acids: CASSVPRAGTSSYNEQFF. The CDR3 DNA reads as TGTGCCAGCAGCGTACCCCGGGCAGGGACTAGCTCCTACAATGAGCAGTTCTTC.

The chain recombines TRBV9 with TRBJ2-3; D is unclear. V was trimmed by 4 bases and J by 6 bases, leaving 9 bases between them. The CDR3 consists of 12 residues. Germline V lookup: CDR1 SGDLS, CDR2 YYNGEE. This CDR3 reads CASSLTADTQYF. CDR3 coding DNA: TGTGCCAGCAGCCTCACGGCGGATACGCAGTATTTT.

The rearrangement uses TRBV7-8 and TRBJ2-5; D is ambiguous. In germline, CDR1 is SGHVS, CDR2 FQNEAQ. The CDR3 spans 12 residues. V lost 2 bases and J lost 5, with 6 bases in between. This CDR3 is CASSLIAETQYF. The CDR3 nucleotides are TGTGCCAGCAGCTTAATCGCTGAGACCCAGTACTTC.

The chain employs TRBV10-3 and TRBJ2-2; D remains ambiguous. Germline values: CDR1 ENHRY, CDR2 SYGVKD. The ends were cut back, 2 bases at V and 4 bases at J, with 8 bases in the middle. This CDR3 contains 14 residues. CDR3 bases: TGTGCCATCAGTGAGAGTCCACTCACCGGGGAGCTGTTTTTT. Its translation: CAISESPLTGELFF.

The chain joins TRBV28 to TRBJ1-1, with D possibly matching TRBD1 (5 bases). In germline, CDR1 is MDHEN, CDR2 SYDVKM. This CDR3 spans 16 amino acids. V dropped 5 bases and J dropped 1 base, with 17 bases sitting between them. CDR3 region: CASSPLSRGSNTEAFF. The CDR3 DNA follows: TGTGCCAGCAGTCCACTAAGTAGGGGATCGAACACTGAAGCTTTCTTT.

The rearrangement joins TRBV7-9 to TRBJ1-4, with D tentatively TRBD1 (6 bases). The germline V gene encodes CDR1 SEHNR and CDR2 FQNEAQ (reference sequence). The V end was cut by 0 bases, the J end by 8 bases, with 16 bases between. The CDR3 spans 16 residues. CDR3 residues: CASSLASGQPREKLFF. The CDR3 DNA is TGTGCCAGCAGCTTAGCGAGTGGACAGCCTCGGGAAAAACTGTTTTTT.

The chain recombines TRBV19 with TRBJ2-1; 10 positions agree with TRBD2. The CDR3 consists of 15 residues. The junction had 5 bases not matched to a gene; V was cut back by 3 bases and J by 6 bases. In germline, CDR1 is LNHDA, CDR2 SQIVND (reference sequence). CDR3 nucleotides: TGTGCCAGTAGTATTAATCCTAGCGGGGGCAATGAGCAGTTCTTC. Its protein product is CASSINPSGGNEQFF. The whole variable domain, remainder taken from reference TRBV19 and TRBJ2-1, is DGGITQSPKYLFRKEGQNVTLSCEQNLNHDAMYWYRQDPGQGLRLIYYSQIVNDFQKGDIAEGYSVSREKKESFPLTVTSAQKNPTAFYLCASSINPSGGNEQFFGPGTRLTVL.

This rearrangement joins TRBV30 to TRBJ2-7; D may match TRBD1 or TRBD2 (5 bases each). In germline, CDR1 is GTSNPN, CDR2 SVGIG (reference sequence). The CDR3 has 13 amino acids. Deletions cut 0 bases from V and 6 bases from J, with 12 bases between. In nucleotides, the CDR3 is TGTGCCTGGAGTGTTAGGGGAGTCGGCGAGCAGTACTTC. Amino acid sequence: CAWSVRGVGEQYF.

The rearrangement joins TRBV18 to TRBJ1-5; D call uncertain. This CDR3 is 15 amino acids long. The V and J ends lost 4 bases and 4 bases respectively, with 14 bases between them. Looked up from germline, CDR1 is KGHSH and CDR2 is LQKENI. The CDR3 here is CASSQKHKINQPQHF. CDR3 nucleotide sequence: TGTGCCAGCTCACAAAAGCATAAGATAAATCAGCCCCAGCATTTT.

The V and J genes are TRBV27 and TRBJ2-2; 8 bases are shared with TRBD1. Trimming cost V 4 bases and J 5 bases; bases outside gene matches: 15. Per the germline V gene, CDR1 is MNHEY and CDR2 is SMNVEV (reference sequence). The length of the CDR3 is 18 residues. This chain's CDR3 is CASSWSQGAIVVTGELFF. The CDR3 coding sequence is TGTGCCAGCAGTTGGAGTCAGGGGGCGATTGTGGTTACCGGGGAGCTGTTTTTT.

V and J are TRBV9 and TRBJ2-7; D remains ambiguous. V was shortened by 0 bases and J by 3 bases, with 7 bases between the two germline ends. The CDR3 extends over 13 amino acids. Germline V lookup: CDR1 SGDLS, CDR2 YYNGEE. CDR3 sequence: CASSVGANYEQYF. CDR3 DNA sequence: TGTGCCAGCAGCGTAGGGGCCAACTACGAGCAGTACTTC.

The chain carries TRBV28 and TRBJ2-3, with D possibly being TRBD2 (6 bases). The CDR3 extends over 14 amino acids. V gave up 2 bases and J gave up 2 bases, with 8 bases separating them. Germline CDR1 MDHEN, CDR2 SYDVKM. DNA for the CDR3: TGTGCCAGCAGTTTAGCGGGAAACACAGATACGCAGTATTTT. Translated, it gives CASSLAGNTDTQYF.

This chain joins TRBV5-6 and TRBJ1-2; TRBD1 aligns across 10 bases. The germline CDR1 and CDR2 sequences are SGHDT and YYEEEE. J gave up 7 bases and V 5 bases, and 23 bases lay outside the gene matches. This CDR3 is 19 amino acids long. DNA for the CDR3: TGTGCCAGCAGGATAATTGGATTTTCGTGGGGACAGGGGTTGTTTGGCTACACCTTC. The encoded protein is CASRIIGFSWGQGLFGYTF.

This clone has more than one count but fewer than ten. This chain connects TRBV9 to TRBJ1-6; D uncertain. This CDR3 has 15 residues. Trimming left V 0 bases short and J 5 bases short, with 9 bases between. Looked up from germline, CDR1 is SGDLS and CDR2 is YYNGEE. The CDR3 region has the DNA TGTGCCAGCAGCGTAGGAGGTAGCGATAATTCACCCCTCCACTTT. This sequence encodes CASSVGGSDNSPLHF.

V usage is TRBV9 and J usage is TRBJ2-5; weak D call: TRBD1 (6 bases). Per the germline V gene, CDR1 is SGDLS and CDR2 is YYNGEE. The CDR3 sequence is 15 residues long. Deletions cut 0 bases from V and 2 bases from J, with 11 bases between. The CDR3 loop reads CASSVGDTLQETQYF. The CDR3 coding sequence is TGTGCCAGCAGCGTAGGGGACACGTTACAAGAGACCCAGTACTTC.

The chain carries TRBV7-3 and TRBJ2-3, with D maybe TRBD2 (5 bases). The ends were cut back, 4 bases at V and 0 bases at J, with 14 bases in the middle. From germline, CDR1 is SGHTA and CDR2 FQGTGA. There are 16 residues in the CDR3. CDR3 sequence: CASSSWELLSTDTQYF. The DNA for the CDR3 is TGTGCCAGCAGCTCCTGGGAGCTTCTAAGCACAGATACGCAGTATTTT.

The chain employs TRBV4-1 and TRBJ1-2; a possible D gene is TRBD1 (5 bases). The germline V gene has CDR1 MGHRA and CDR2 YSYEKL. The germline V and J ends were trimmed by 1 base and 4 bases, with 22 bases remaining between them. This CDR3 spans 18 amino acids. CDR3 DNA sequence: TGCGCCAGCAGCCAAGTGGGGGAGACGGGCCCTAGTCTCTATGGCTACACCTTC. This gives the protein CASSQVGETGPSLYGYTF.

The chain joins TRBV5-6 to TRBJ1-4, with D unresolved. The V end was cut by 4 bases, the J end by 11 bases, with 18 bases between. Germline CDR1 SGHDT, CDR2 YYEEEE. The CDR3 is made up of 14 amino acids. CDR3 protein: CASSNSALVGKLFF. In DNA form, the CDR3 reads TGTGCCAGCAGCAATTCGGCGCTGGTTGGGAAACTGTTTTTT.

This clone was counted a single time. The chain is built from TRBV2 and TRBJ2-6; the D is unclear. The CDR3 has 13 residues. The V gene's germline CDR1 is SNHLY and CDR2 FYNNEI. The germline V and J ends were trimmed by 7 bases and 2 bases, with 6 bases remaining between them. CDR3 protein: CASTAAGANVLTF. CDR3 DNA sequence: TGTGCCAGCACCGCAGCTGGGGCCAACGTCCTGACTTTC.

By sample share, this clone is medium-sized. The CDR3 protein is CASSQEGSTNEKLFF. The CDR3 nucleotides are TGCGCCAGCAGCCAAGAGGGGTCAACTAATGAAAAACTGTTTTTT. The V and J genes are TRBV4-1 and TRBJ1-4; no clear D gene. There are 15 residues in the CDR3. Germline V gene sequence: CDR1 MGHRA, CDR2 YSYEKL. Deletions cut 0 bases from V and 0 bases from J, with 5 bases between.

The CDR3 bases are TGTGCCAGCAGCCCCTGGACAGGGACCTATGGCTACACCTTC. Residues: CASSPWTGTYGYTF. The rearrangement links TRBV28 to TRBJ1-2; 8 positions match TRBD1. Germline CDR1 reads MDHEN; CDR2 reads SYDVKM. V lost 6 bases and J lost 4; bases outside the gene matches: 7. The CDR3 is made up of 14 amino acids.

The chain is built from TRBV27 and TRBJ2-1, with 7 nucleotides matching TRBD2. The CDR3 runs to 17 residues. The trim removed 0 bases at V and 0 bases at J, leaving 5 bases unmatched. The germline CDR1 and CDR2 sequences are MNHEY and SMNVEV (reference sequence). CDR3 loop: CASSLSILATSYNEQFF. The CDR3 DNA reads as TGTGCCAGCAGTTTATCGATACTAGCGACCTCCTACAATGAGCAGTTCTTC.

The chain is built from TRBV6-1 and TRBJ2-1; a weak D match, TRBD2 (6 bases). The V gene lost 5 bases and the J gene lost 7 bases, with 12 bases spanning the gap. Germline V CDR1 and CDR2: MNHNS, SASEGT. The CDR3 covers 13 residues. The CDR3 sequence: CASSSVAENEQFF. DNA of the CDR3: TGTGCCAGCAGTTCAGTAGCGGAGAATGAGCAGTTCTTC.